This T cell receptor (beta chain) was recorded in a study of blood T cells in healthy people across ages. A second PCR of 7 to 11 cycles used a sample-barcoded 5' primer and a J-beta primer mix. TCRdb used MiXCR to reprocess the 5' RACE reads, holding one entry per CDR3 protein. The profile shows roughly 680,000 distinct CDR3 sequences, 49% of them singletons. The sample was blood. This TCR derives from a woman aged 60 to 75 in good health.

The CDR3 sequence: CASSATRRVGLQDTGELFF. Written as DNA, the CDR3 is TGTGCCAGCAGCGCCACACGCAGGGTCGGTTTACAGGACACCGGGGAGCTGTTTTTT. The rearrangement links TRBV7-3 to TRBJ2-2; D is possibly TRBD1 (5 bases). The germline gives CDR1 SGHTA, CDR2 FQGTGA. V was pared by 5 bases and J by 3 bases, with 25 bases between. The CDR3 spans 19 residues.